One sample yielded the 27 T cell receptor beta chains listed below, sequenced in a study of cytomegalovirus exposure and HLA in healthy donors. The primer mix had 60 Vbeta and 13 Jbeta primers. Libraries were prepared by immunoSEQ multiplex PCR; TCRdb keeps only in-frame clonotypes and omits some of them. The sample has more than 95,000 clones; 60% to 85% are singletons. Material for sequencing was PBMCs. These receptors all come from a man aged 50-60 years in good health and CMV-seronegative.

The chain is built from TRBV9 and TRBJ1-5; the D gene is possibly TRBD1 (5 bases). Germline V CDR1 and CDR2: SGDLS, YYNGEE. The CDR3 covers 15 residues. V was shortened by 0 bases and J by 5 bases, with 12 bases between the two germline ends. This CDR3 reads CASSVGLGVDQPQHF. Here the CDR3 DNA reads TGTGCCAGCAGCGTAGGCTTAGGGGTGGATCAGCCCCAGCATTTT. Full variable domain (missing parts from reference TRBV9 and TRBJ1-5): DSGVTQTPKHLITATGQRVTLRCSPRSGDLSVYWYQQSLDQGLQFLIQYYNGEERAKGNILERFSAQQFPDLHSELNLSSLELGDSALYFCASSVGLGVDQPQHFGDGTRLSIL.

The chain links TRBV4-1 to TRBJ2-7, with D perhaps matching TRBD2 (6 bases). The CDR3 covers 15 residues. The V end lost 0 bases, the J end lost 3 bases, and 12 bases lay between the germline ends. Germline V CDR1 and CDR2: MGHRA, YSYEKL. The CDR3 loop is CASSQDGSGFYEQYV. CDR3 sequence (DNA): TGCGCCAGCAGCCAAGATGGCAGCGGGTTCTACGAGCAGTACGTC.

The CDR3 nucleotides read TGCGCCAGCAGCCAAGTCGGGGCGGGGGAAGAGACCCAGTACTTC. Translation gives CASSQVGAGEETQYF. This chain connects TRBV4-3 to TRBJ2-5, with TRBD2 matching 7 bases. Per the germline V gene, CDR1 is LGHNA and CDR2 is YSLEER. The CDR3 is 15 amino acids. The V segment lost 1 base and the J segment 3 bases; nucleotides outside the gene matches: 5.

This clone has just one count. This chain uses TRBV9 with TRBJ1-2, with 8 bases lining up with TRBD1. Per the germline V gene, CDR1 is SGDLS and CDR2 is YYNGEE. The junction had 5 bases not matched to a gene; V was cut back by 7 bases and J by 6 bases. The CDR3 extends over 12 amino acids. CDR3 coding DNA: TGTGCCAGCCGACAGGACAGGGATGGCTACACCTTC. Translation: CASRQDRDGYTF. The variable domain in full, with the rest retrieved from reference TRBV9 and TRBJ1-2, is DSGVTQTPKHLITATGQRVTLRCSPRSGDLSVYWYQQSLDQGLQFLIQYYNGEERAKGNILERFSAQQFPDLHSELNLSSLELGDSALYFCASRQDRDGYTFGSGTRLTVV.

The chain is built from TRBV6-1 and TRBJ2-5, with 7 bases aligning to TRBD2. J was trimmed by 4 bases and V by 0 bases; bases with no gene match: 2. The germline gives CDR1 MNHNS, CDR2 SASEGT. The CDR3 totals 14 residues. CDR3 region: CASSEAGTTETQYF. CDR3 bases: TGTGCCAGCAGTGAAGCGGGGACTACAGAGACCCAGTACTTC.

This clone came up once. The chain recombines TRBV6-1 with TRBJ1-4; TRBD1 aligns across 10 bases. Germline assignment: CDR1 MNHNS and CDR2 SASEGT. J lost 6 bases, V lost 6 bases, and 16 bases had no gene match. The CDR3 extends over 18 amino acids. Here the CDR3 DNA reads TGTGCCAGCAGAGAAATACGGTCTCTCGGGACAGGGGATGAAAAACTGTTTTTT. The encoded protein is CASREIRSLGTGDEKLFF.

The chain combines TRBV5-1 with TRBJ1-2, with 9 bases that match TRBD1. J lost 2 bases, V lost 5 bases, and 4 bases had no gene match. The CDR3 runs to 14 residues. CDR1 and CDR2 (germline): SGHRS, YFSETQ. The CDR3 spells CASSLQGANYGYTF. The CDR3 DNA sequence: TGCGCCAGCAGTCTACAGGGGGCGAACTATGGCTACACCTTC.

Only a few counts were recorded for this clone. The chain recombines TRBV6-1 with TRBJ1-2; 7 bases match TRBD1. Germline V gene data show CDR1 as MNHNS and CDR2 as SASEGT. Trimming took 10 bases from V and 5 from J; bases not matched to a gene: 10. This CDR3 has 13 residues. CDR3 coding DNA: TGTGCCACCGACAGGGCGCAAGGATATGGCTACACCTTC. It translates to CATDRAQGYGYTF.

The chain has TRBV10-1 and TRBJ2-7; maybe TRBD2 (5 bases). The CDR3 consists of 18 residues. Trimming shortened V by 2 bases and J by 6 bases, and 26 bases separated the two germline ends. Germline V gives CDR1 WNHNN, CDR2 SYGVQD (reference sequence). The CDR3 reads CASSEPAGPRGHLSEQYV. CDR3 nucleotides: TGCGCCAGCAGTGAGCCCGCCGGCCCTCGGGGTCATCTTTCCGAGCAGTACGTC.

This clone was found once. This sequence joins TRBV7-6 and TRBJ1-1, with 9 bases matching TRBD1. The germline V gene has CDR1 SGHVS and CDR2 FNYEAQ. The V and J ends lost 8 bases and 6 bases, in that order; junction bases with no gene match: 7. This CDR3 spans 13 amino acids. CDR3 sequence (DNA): TGTGCCAGCTCCGGGACAGGGCTCTCTGAAGCTTTCTTT. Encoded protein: CASSGTGLSEAFF.

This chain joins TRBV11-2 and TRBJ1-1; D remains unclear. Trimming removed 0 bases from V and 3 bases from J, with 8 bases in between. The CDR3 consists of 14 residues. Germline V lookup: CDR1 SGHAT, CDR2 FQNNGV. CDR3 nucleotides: TGTGCCAGCAGCTTAGATAAAAGAGACACTGAAGCTTTCTTT. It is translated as CASSLDKRDTEAFF.

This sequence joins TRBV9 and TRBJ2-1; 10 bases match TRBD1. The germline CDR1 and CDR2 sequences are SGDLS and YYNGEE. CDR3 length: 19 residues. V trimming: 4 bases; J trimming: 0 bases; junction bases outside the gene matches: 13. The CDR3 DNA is TGTGCCAGCAGCCCCCGGGACAGGGGCCCCTTAAGCTCCTACAATGAGCAGTTCTTC. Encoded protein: CASSPRDRGPLSSYNEQFF.

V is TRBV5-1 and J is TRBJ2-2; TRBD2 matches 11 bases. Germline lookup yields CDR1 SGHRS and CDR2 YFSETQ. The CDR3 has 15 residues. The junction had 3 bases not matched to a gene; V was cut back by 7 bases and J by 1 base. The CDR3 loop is CASSGLAGNTGELFF. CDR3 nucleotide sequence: TGCGCCAGCTCCGGACTAGCGGGGAACACCGGGGAGCTGTTTTTT. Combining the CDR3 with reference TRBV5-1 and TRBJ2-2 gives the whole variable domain KAGVTQTPRYLIKTRGQQVTLSCSPISGHRSVSWYQQTPGQGLQFLFEYFSETQRNKGNFPGRFSGRQFSNSRSEMNVSTLELGDSALYLCASSGLAGNTGELFFGEGSRLTVL.

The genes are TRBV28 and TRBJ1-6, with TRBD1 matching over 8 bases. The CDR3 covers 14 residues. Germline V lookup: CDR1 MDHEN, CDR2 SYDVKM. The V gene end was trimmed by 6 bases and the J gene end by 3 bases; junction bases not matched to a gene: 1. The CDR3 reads CASRTGVYNSPLHF. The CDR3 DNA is TGTGCCAGCAGGACAGGGGTCTATAATTCACCCCTCCACTTT. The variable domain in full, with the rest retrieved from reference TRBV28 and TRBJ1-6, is DVKVTQSSRYLVKRTGEKVFLECVQDMDHENMFWYRQDPGLGLRLIYFSYDVKMKEKGDIPEGYSVSREKKERFSLILESASTNQTSMYLCASRTGVYNSPLHFGNGTRLTVT.

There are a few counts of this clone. This chain's CDR3 is CASSQEGREGGGYTF. In nucleotides, the CDR3 is TGCGCCAGCAGCCAAGAGGGCCGGGAGGGCGGTGGCTACACCTTC. The chain is built from TRBV4-3 and TRBJ1-2; D uncertain. This CDR3 comprises 15 residues. Germline values: CDR1 LGHNA, CDR2 YSLEER. Trimming stripped 0 bases from V and 7 bases from J, with 15 bases between.

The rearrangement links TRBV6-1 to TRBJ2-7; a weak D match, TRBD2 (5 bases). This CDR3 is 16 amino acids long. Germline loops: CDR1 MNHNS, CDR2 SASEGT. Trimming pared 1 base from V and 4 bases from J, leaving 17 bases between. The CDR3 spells CASSEEFQEASYEQYF. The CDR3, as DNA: TGTGCCAGCAGTGAAGAATTCCAGGAGGCCTCTTACGAGCAGTACTTC.

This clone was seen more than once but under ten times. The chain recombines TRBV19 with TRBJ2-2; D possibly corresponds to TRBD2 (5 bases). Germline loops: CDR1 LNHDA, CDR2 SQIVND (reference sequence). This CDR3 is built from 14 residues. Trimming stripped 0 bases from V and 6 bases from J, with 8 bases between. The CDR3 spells CASSIDRGPGELFF. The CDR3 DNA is TGTGCCAGTAGTATAGATCGGGGTCCCGGGGAGCTGTTTTTT.

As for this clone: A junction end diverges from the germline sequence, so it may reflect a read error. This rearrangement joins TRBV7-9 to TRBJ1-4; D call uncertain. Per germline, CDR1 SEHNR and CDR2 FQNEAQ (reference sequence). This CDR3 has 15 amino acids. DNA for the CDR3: TGTTCCAGCAGCTTCCCGGGTAGGGAGGGTGAAAAACTGTTTTTT. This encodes CSSSFPGREGEKLFF.

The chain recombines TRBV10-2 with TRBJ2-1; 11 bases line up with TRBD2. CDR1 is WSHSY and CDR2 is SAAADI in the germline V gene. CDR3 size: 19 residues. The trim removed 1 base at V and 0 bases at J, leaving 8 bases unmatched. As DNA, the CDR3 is TGCGCCAGCAGTGAGTTCGGACTAGCGGGCTTCAGCTCCTACAATGAGCAGTTCTTC. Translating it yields CASSEFGLAGFSSYNEQFF.

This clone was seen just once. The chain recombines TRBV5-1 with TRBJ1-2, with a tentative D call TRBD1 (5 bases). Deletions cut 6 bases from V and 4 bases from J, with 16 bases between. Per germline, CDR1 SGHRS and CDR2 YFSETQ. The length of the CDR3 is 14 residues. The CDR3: CASTPRGDGYGYTF. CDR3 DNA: TGCGCCAGCACTCCTCGGGGGGATGGCTATGGCTACACCTTC. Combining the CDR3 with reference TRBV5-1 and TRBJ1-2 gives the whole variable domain KAGVTQTPRYLIKTRGQQVTLSCSPISGHRSVSWYQQTPGQGLQFLFEYFSETQRNKGNFPGRFSGRQFSNSRSEMNVSTLELGDSALYLCASTPRGDGYGYTFGSGTRLTVV.

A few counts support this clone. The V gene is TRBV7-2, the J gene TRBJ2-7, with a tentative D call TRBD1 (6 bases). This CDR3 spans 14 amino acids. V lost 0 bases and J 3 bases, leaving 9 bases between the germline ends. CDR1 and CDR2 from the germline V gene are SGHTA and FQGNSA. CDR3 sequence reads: CASSLARGGYEQYF. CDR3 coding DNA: TGTGCCAGCAGCTTAGCCAGGGGTGGCTACGAGCAGTACTTC.

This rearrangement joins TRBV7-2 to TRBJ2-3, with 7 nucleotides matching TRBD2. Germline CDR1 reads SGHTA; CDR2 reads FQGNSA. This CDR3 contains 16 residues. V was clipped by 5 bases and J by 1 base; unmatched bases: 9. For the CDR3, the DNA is TGTGCCAGCAGCACCCAGGCGGCGGGGGGCACAGATACGCAGTATTTT. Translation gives CASSTQAAGGTDTQYF. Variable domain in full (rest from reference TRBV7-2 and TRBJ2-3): GAGVSQSPSNKVTEKGKDVELRCDPISGHTALYWYRQSLGQGLEFLIYFQGNSAPDKSGLPSDRFSAERTGGSVSTLTIQRTQQEDSAVYLCASSTQAAGGTDTQYFGPGTRLTVL.

CDR3 residues: CASSVEDRGGNEQFF. Written as DNA, the CDR3 is TGTGCCAGCAGCGTAGAGGACAGGGGAGGTAATGAGCAGTTCTTC. The chain uses TRBV9 and TRBJ2-1; TRBD1 matches 9 bases. The CDR3 is 15 residues long. Unmatched junction bases numbered 5, after V lost 0 bases and J lost 7 bases. Germline V CDR1 and CDR2: SGDLS, YYNGEE.

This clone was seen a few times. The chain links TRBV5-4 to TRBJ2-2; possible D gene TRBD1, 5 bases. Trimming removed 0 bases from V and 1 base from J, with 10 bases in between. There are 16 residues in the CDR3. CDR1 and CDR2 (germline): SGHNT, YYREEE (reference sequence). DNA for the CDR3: TGTGCCAGCAGCTTGGCAAGGGGCCAGAACACCGGGGAGCTGTTTTTT. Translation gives CASSLARGQNTGELFF. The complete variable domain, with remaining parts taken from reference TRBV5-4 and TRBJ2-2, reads ETGVTQSPTHLIKTRGQQVTLRCSSQSGHNTVSWYQQALGQGPQFIFQYYREEENGRGNFPPRFSGLQFPNYSSELNVNALELDDSALYLCASSLARGQNTGELFFGEGSRLTVL.

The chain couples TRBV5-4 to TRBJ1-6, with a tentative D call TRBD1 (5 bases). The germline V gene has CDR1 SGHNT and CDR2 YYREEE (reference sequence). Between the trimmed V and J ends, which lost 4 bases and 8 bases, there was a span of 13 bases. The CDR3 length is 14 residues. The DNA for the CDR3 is TGTGCCAGCAGCCCTCAGGGTGGGGATTCACCCCTCCACTTT. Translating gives CASSPQGGDSPLHF. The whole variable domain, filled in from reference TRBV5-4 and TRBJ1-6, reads ETGVTQSPTHLIKTRGQQVTLRCSSQSGHNTVSWYQQALGQGPQFIFQYYREEENGRGNFPPRFSGLQFPNYSSELNVNALELDDSALYLCASSPQGGDSPLHFGNGTRLTVT.

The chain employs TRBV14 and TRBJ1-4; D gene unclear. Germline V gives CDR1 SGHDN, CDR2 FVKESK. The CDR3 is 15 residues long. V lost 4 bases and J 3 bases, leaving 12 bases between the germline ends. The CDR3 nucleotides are TGTGCCAGCAGCCTCGACCTGGGAGCTAATGAAAAACTGTTTTTT. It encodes CASSLDLGANEKLFF. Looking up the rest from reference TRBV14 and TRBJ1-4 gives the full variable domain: EAGVTQFPSHSVIEKGQTVTLRCDPISGHDNLYWYRRVMGKEIKFLLHFVKESKQDESGMPNNRFLAERTGGTYSTLKVQPAELEDSGVYFCASSLDLGANEKLFFGSGTQLSVL.

The CDR3 sequence: CASSQAVTGNEKLFF. CDR3 in DNA: TGCGCCAGCAGCCAGGCAGTCACAGGGAATGAAAAACTGTTTTTT. The chain couples TRBV4-1 to TRBJ1-4, with D perhaps matching TRBD1 (6 bases). Germline V gene data show CDR1 as MGHRA and CDR2 as YSYEKL. The CDR3 extends over 15 amino acids. Trimming took off 3 bases at V and 5 bases at J, with 13 bases between the two ends.